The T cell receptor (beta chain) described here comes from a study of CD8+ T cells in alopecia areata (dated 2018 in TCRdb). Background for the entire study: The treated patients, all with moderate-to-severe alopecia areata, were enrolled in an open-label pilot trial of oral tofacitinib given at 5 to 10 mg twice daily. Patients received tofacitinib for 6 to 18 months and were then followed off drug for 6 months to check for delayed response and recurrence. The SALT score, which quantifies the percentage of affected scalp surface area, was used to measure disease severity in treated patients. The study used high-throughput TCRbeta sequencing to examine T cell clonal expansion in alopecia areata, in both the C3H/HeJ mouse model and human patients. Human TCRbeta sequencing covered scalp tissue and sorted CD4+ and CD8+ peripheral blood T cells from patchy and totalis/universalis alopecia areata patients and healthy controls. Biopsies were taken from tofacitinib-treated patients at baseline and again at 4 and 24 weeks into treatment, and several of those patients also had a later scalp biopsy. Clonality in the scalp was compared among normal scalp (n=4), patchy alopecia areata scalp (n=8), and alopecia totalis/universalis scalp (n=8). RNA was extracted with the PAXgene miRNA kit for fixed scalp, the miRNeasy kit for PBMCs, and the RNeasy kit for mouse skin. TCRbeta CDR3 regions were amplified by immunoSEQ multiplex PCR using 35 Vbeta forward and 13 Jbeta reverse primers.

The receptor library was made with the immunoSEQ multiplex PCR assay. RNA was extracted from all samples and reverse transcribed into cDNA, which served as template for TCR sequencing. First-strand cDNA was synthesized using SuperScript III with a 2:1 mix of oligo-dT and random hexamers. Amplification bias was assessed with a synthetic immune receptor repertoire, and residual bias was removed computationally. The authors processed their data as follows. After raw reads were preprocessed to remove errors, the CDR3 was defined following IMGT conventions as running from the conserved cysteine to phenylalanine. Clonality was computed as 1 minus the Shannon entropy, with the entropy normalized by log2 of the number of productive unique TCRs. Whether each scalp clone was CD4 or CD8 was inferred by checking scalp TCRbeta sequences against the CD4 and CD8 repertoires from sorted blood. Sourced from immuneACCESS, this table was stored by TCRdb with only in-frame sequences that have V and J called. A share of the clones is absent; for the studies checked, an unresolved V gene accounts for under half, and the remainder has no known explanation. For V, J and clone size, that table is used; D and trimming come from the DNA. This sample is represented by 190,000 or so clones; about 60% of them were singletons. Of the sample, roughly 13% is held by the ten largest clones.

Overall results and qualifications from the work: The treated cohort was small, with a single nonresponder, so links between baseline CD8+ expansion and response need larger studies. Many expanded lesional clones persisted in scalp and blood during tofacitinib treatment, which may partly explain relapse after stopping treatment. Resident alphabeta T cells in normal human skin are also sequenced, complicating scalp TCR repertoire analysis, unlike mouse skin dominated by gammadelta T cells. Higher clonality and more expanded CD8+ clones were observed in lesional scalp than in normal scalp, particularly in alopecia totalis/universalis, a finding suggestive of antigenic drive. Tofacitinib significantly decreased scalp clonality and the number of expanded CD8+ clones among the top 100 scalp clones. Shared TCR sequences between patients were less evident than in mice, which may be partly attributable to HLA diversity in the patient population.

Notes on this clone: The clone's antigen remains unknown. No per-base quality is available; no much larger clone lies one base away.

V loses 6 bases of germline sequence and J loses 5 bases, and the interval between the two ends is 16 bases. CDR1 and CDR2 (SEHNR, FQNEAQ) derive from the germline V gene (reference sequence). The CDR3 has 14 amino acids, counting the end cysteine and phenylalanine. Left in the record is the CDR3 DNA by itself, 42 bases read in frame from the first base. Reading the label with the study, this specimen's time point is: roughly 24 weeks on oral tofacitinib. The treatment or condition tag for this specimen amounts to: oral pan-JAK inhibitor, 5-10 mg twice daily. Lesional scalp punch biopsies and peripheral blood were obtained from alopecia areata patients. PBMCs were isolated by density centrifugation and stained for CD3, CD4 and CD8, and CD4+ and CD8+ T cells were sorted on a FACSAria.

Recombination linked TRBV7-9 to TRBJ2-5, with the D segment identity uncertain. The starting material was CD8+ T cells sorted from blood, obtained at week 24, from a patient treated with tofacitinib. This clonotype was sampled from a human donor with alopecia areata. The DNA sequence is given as TGTGCCAGCAGTCTACAGTCCAAGGTGGAGACCCAGTACTTC. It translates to CASSLQSKVETQYF.